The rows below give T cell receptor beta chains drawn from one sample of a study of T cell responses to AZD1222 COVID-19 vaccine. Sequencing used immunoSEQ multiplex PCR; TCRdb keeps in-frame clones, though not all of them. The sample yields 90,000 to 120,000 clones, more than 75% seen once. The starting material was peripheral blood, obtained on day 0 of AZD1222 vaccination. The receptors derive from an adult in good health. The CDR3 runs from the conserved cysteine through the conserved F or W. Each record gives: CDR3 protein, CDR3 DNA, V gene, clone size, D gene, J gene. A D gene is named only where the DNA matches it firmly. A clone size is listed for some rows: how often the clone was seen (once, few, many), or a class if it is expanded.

CDR3: CSVERVQGGRNTIYF; DNA: TGCAGCGTTGAAAGGGTACAGGGTGGAAGGAACACCATATATTTT; V: TRBV29-1; size: once; D: -; J: TRBJ1-3
CDR3: CASLTGGPSSYEQYF; DNA: TGTGCCAGCCTCACAGGGGGACCCAGCTCCTACGAGCAGTACTTC; V: TRBV28; size: -; D: TRBD1; J: TRBJ2-7
CDR3: CASSQGLSGANVLTF; DNA: TGTGCCAGCAGCCAAGGGCTCTCTGGGGCCAACGTCCTGACTTTC; V: TRBV14; size: few; D: -; J: TRBJ2-6
CDR3: CASSLLGGHSNQPQHF; DNA: TGTGCCAGCAGCCTCCTTGGGGGCCATAGCAATCAGCCCCAGCATTTT; V: TRBV11-2; size: -; D: -; J: TRBJ1-5
CDR3: CASSLQEITEAFF; DNA: TGTGCCAGCAGCTTACAGGAAATCACTGAAGCTTTCTTT; V: TRBV11-2; size: -; D: -; J: TRBJ1-1
CDR3: CASSHTGTDYGYTF; DNA: TGTGCCAGCAGCCACACCGGGACAGACTATGGCTACACCTTC; V: TRBV4-2; size: -; D: TRBD1; J: TRBJ1-2
CDR3: CASSLEGYDGYTF; DNA: TGTGCCAGCAGCTTAGAAGGGTACGATGGCTACACCTTC; V: TRBV7-3; size: -; D: -; J: TRBJ1-2
CDR3: CASSPSSSYNEQFF; DNA: TGTGCCAGCAGCCCCAGTAGCTCCTACAATGAGCAGTTCTTC; V: TRBV11-3; size: -; D: -; J: TRBJ2-1
CDR3: CASSFQGQVIYEQYF; DNA: TGTGCCAGCAGCTTTCAGGGACAGGTAATTTACGAGCAGTACTTC; V: TRBV7-2; size: -; D: TRBD1; J: TRBJ2-7
CDR3: CASSLGLGGLAYNEQFF; DNA: TGTGCCAGCAGCTTAGGGTTAGGGGGCCTAGCCTACAATGAGCAGTTCTTC; V: TRBV11-2; size: -; D: TRBD1; J: TRBJ2-1
CDR3: CASGQGSYSYEQYF; DNA: TGTGCTAGTGGTCAGGGTTCGTACTCCTACGAGCAGTACTTC; V: TRBV12-5; size: -; D: -; J: TRBJ2-7
CDR3: CASSEDRGLAGNTIYF; DNA: TGTGCCAGCTCAGAAGACAGGGGGCTAGCTGGAAACACCATATATTTT; V: TRBV18; size: -; D: TRBD1; J: TRBJ1-3
CDR3: CASSLQRGRGDSPLHF; DNA: TGTGCCAGCAGCCTTCAGAGGGGGAGGGGAGATTCACCCCTCCACTTT; V: TRBV14; size: -; D: -; J: TRBJ1-6
CDR3: CASRTGTGGSYEQYF; DNA: TGTGCCAGCCGGACCGGGACAGGGGGCTCCTACGAGCAGTACTTC; V: TRBV6-5; size: -; D: TRBD1; J: TRBJ2-7
CDR3: CASSKGRQRTEAFF; DNA: TGTGCCAGCAGCAAAGGACGGCAACGCACTGAAGCTTTCTTT; V: TRBV21-1; size: -; D: -; J: TRBJ1-1
CDR3: CASSFPGVHNEQFF; DNA: TGTGCCAGCAGCTTCCCAGGGGTGCACAATGAGCAGTTCTTC; V: TRBV7-3; size: -; D: -; J: TRBJ2-1
CDR3: CASSFSEGQPQHF; DNA: TGTGCCAGCAGTTTTAGTGAAGGTCAGCCCCAGCATTTT; V: TRBV9; size: -; D: -; J: TRBJ1-5
CDR3: CASSLMGMGETQYF; DNA: TGTGCCAGCAGCCTGATGGGGATGGGGGAGACCCAGTACTTC; V: TRBV7-2; size: few; D: -; J: TRBJ2-5
CDR3: CASSLVGSLNYGYTF; DNA: TGTGCCAGCAGCTTAGTCGGGTCTTTGAACTATGGCTACACCTTC; V: TRBV11-2; size: -; D: -; J: TRBJ1-2
CDR3: CASSAGGPTEQYF; DNA: TGTGCCAGCAGCGCGGGGGGCCCCACCGAGCAGTACTTC; V: TRBV12-3/TRBV12-4; size: -; D: TRBD2; J: TRBJ2-7
CDR3: CASRGQGVSQPQHF; DNA: TGTGCCAGCAGAGGACAGGGCGTGAGTCAGCCCCAGCATTTT; V: TRBV27; size: -; D: TRBD1; J: TRBJ1-5
CDR3: CASSLEGVRETQYF; DNA: TGCGCCAGCAGCTTGGAGGGTGTCAGGGAGACCCAGTACTTC; V: TRBV5-1; size: -; D: -; J: TRBJ2-5
CDR3: CASNPGPGAYGYTF; DNA: TGTGCCAGTAACCCGGGCCCAGGGGCCTATGGCTACACCTTC; V: TRBV19; size: -; D: -; J: TRBJ1-2
CDR3: CASGFPRQRQGPPLHF; DNA: TGCGCCAGCGGATTCCCTCGACAGAGACAGGGGCCACCCCTCCACTTT; V: TRBV10-2; size: -; D: TRBD1; J: TRBJ1-6
CDR3: CASSPFTGDYGYTF; DNA: TGTGCCAGCAGCCCGTTTACAGGGGACTATGGCTACACCTTC; V: TRBV14; size: -; D: TRBD1; J: TRBJ1-2
CDR3: CASSDGVGTYQPQHF; DNA: TGTGCCAGCAGTGATGGGGTCGGGACCTATCAGCCCCAGCATTTT; V: TRBV25-1; size: -; D: -; J: TRBJ1-5
CDR3: CASTQGETQYF; DNA: TGTGCCAGCACTCAAGGAGAGACCCAGTACTTC; V: TRBV12-3/TRBV12-4; size: -; D: -; J: TRBJ2-5
CDR3: CSVDEGGSGYTF; DNA: TGCAGCGTTGATGAAGGGGGCTCTGGCTACACCTTC; V: TRBV29-1; size: -; D: TRBD1; J: TRBJ1-2
CDR3: CASRHGADTQYF; DNA: TGTGCCAGCAGGCACGGAGCAGATACGCAGTATTTT; V: TRBV6-5; size: -; D: -; J: TRBJ2-3
CDR3: CASSLGGNTEAFF; DNA: TGTGCCAGCAGCCTAGGGGGAAACACTGAAGCTTTCTTT; V: TRBV11-3; size: -; D: -; J: TRBJ1-1
CDR3: CATSSLDNPEGEAFF; DNA: TGTGCCACCAGCAGCTTGGACAACCCGGAGGGGGAAGCTTTCTTT; V: TRBV15; size: -; D: -; J: TRBJ1-1
CDR3: CASSPLNTEAFF; DNA: TGTGCCAGCTCACCCTTAAACACTGAAGCTTTCTTT; V: TRBV18; size: -; D: -; J: TRBJ1-1
CDR3: CASIGQLTDTQYF; DNA: TGTGCCAGCATAGGCCAGCTCACAGATACGCAGTATTTT; V: TRBV25-1; size: -; D: -; J: TRBJ2-3
CDR3: CASRRTGSNTEAFF; DNA: TGTGCCAGCAGACGGACAGGGTCGAACACTGAAGCTTTCTTT; V: TRBV6-5; size: -; D: TRBD1; J: TRBJ1-1
CDR3: CASSMGLLTDTQYF; DNA: TGTGCCAGCAGTATGGGACTTCTCACAGATACGCAGTATTTT; V: TRBV28; size: -; D: -; J: TRBJ2-3
CDR3: CASSFGATGEQYF; DNA: TGTGCCAGCAGTTTCGGGGCGACGGGGGAGCAGTACTTC; V: TRBV12-3/TRBV12-4; size: -; D: -; J: TRBJ2-7
CDR3: CASSLTGTRPNTEAFF; DNA: TGTGCCAGCAGCCTTACCGGGACAAGGCCTAACACTGAAGCTTTCTTT; V: TRBV4-2; size: -; D: -; J: TRBJ1-1
CDR3: CASSLDLWDGSYEQYF; DNA: TGTGCCAGCAGCTTGGATCTGTGGGACGGTTCCTACGAGCAGTACTTC; V: TRBV5-5; size: -; D: -; J: TRBJ2-7
CDR3: CASSVDGGTNEKLFF; DNA: TGTGCCAGCAGCGTAGACGGGGGTACTAATGAAAAACTGTTTTTT; V: TRBV9; size: -; D: -; J: TRBJ1-4
CDR3: CASSLGGRTEAFF; DNA: TGTGCCAGCAGCTTGGGGGGGAGAACTGAAGCTTTCTTT; V: TRBV5-6; size: -; D: -; J: TRBJ1-1
CDR3: CASSVDGTVLVNTEAFF; DNA: TGTGCCAGCAGCGTAGATGGAACGGTGCTGGTGAACACTGAAGCTTTCTTT; V: TRBV9; size: -; D: -; J: TRBJ1-1
CDR3: CASRGGIQPQHF; DNA: TGTGCCAGCAGAGGGGGGATTCAGCCCCAGCATTTT; V: TRBV6-5; size: -; D: -; J: TRBJ1-5
CDR3: CASSVAARAAFF; DNA: TGTGCCAGCAGTGTGGCCGCGAGGGCGGCTTTCTTT; V: TRBV2; size: -; D: -; J: TRBJ1-1
CDR3: CASSLGAGNEKLFF; DNA: TGTGCCAGCAGCTTGGGTGCAGGAAACGAAAAACTGTTTTTT; V: TRBV5-4; size: -; D: -; J: TRBJ1-4
CDR3: CASSLRGPNTEAFF; DNA: TGTGCCAGCAGTCTTAGGGGCCCGAACACTGAAGCTTTCTTT; V: TRBV7-2; size: -; D: -; J: TRBJ1-1
CDR3: CSASFQAEQYF; DNA: TGCAGTGCTAGTTTTCAGGCCGAGCAGTACTTC; V: TRBV20-1; size: -; D: -; J: TRBJ2-7
CDR3: CASSLEGLDGTEAFF; DNA: TGCGCCAGCAGCTTGGAGGGCTTAGACGGGACTGAAGCTTTCTTT; V: TRBV5-1; size: -; D: -; J: TRBJ1-1
CDR3: CASSQTREQYF; DNA: TGTGCCAGCAGCCAAACGCGGGAGCAGTACTTC; V: TRBV3-1/TRBV3-2; size: -; D: -; J: TRBJ2-7
CDR3: CASSLAGARRTGELFF; DNA: TGTGCCAGCAGCTTAGCGGGGGCCAGGCGCACCGGGGAGCTGTTTTTT; V: TRBV7-2; size: -; D: -; J: TRBJ2-2
CDR3: CASSTGQGLNQPQHF; DNA: TGTGCCAGCAGTACGGGACAGGGCTTAAATCAGCCCCAGCATTTT; V: TRBV28; size: -; D: TRBD1; J: TRBJ1-5